These 11 T cell receptor beta chains were sequenced from one sample in a study of cytomegalovirus exposure and HLA in healthy donors. TCRdb keeps only in-frame clones here, not all; method: immunoSEQ multiplex PCR. The table has about 200,000 clones, over 75% seen once. The sample comprised PBMCs. The receptors were gathered from a woman aged 18-35 years in good health and CMV-seropositive.

This chain joins TRBV19 and TRBJ2-1; 7 nucleotides agree with TRBD2. Germline lookup yields CDR1 LNHDA and CDR2 SQIVND (reference sequence). J lost 7 bases, V lost 8 bases, and 2 bases had no gene match. The CDR3 runs 11 residues. CDR3 region: CASYGGNEQFF. The CDR3 bases are TGTGCCAGTTACGGGGGGAATGAGCAGTTCTTC.

The chain joins TRBV6-5 to TRBJ1-5; TRBD1 agrees at 11 bases. Germline V gene data show CDR1 as MNHEY and CDR2 as SVGAGI. CDR3 size: 14 residues. V lost 6 bases, J lost 7 bases, and 5 bases stayed unmatched. CDR3 sequence (DNA): TGTGCCAGCAGACTGGGACAGGGGGAGCAGCCCCAGCATTTT. This encodes CASRLGQGEQPQHF.

The chain has TRBV9 and TRBJ1-4; D call uncertain. Deletions cut 2 bases from V and 3 bases from J, with 11 bases between. The CDR3 is 15 residues long. Germline CDR1 reads SGDLS; CDR2 reads YYNGEE. CDR3 coding DNA: TGTGCCAGCAGCGTCGATGCAGTTTCTAATGAAAAACTGTTTTTT. Protein: CASSVDAVSNEKLFF.

In this sample, this clone turned up many times. The chain couples TRBV6-4 to TRBJ2-3; 9 bases agree with TRBD2. This CDR3 spans 16 amino acids. Germline trimming cut 0 bases from V and 4 bases from J; bases unmatched to any gene: 5. CDR1 MRHNA and CDR2 SNTAGT come from the germline V gene. CDR3 loop: CASSDSSGSGADTQYF. The CDR3 nucleotides read TGTGCCAGCAGTGACTCTAGCGGGAGCGGGGCAGATACGCAGTATTTT.

The genes are TRBV28 and TRBJ1-5; tentatively, D is TRBD1 (6 bases). V lost 7 bases to trimming and J lost 11 bases, with 21 bases between them. The CDR3 length is 14 residues. CDR1 is MDHEN, CDR2 SYDVKM, per germline. Written as DNA, the CDR3 is TGTGCCAGCATCATGGACAGTACGTTAAAGGCCCAGCATTTT. Translation gives CASIMDSTLKAQHF. The full variable domain, in which reference TRBV28 and TRBJ1-5 provide the parts outside the CDR3, is DVKVTQSSRYLVKRTGEKVFLECVQDMDHENMFWYRQDPGLGLRLIYFSYDVKMKEKGDIPEGYSVSREKKERFSLILESASTNQTSMYLCASIMDSTLKAQHFGDGTRLSIL.

V and J are TRBV9 and TRBJ1-5; the D gene is possibly TRBD1 (5 bases). The CDR3 consists of 14 residues. Trimming took off 5 bases at V and 0 bases at J, with 9 bases between the two ends. The germline V gene encodes CDR1 SGDLS and CDR2 YYNGEE. CDR3 region: CASSRGDSNQPQHF. CDR3 DNA: TGTGCCAGCAGTCGGGGGGATAGCAATCAGCCCCAGCATTTT.

The rearrangement joins TRBV14 to TRBJ2-7, with 9 bases identical to TRBD2. With 2 bases clipped from V and 5 bases from J, the junction kept 10 bases outside the gene matches. The V gene's germline CDR1 is SGHDN and CDR2 FVKESK. The CDR3 has 16 amino acids. The CDR3 region is CASSQPRTSVQNEQYF. Written as DNA, the CDR3 is TGTGCCAGCAGCCAACCCAGGACTAGCGTACAAAACGAGCAGTACTTC. Full variable domain (remainder filled in from reference TRBV14 and TRBJ2-7): EAGVTQFPSHSVIEKGQTVTLRCDPISGHDNLYWYRRVMGKEIKFLLHFVKESKQDESGMPNNRFLAERTGGTYSTLKVQPAELEDSGVYFCASSQPRTSVQNEQYFGPGTRLTVT.

This sequence joins TRBV9 and TRBJ1-4; tentatively, D is TRBD1 (6 bases). The CDR3 runs 14 residues. The germline V and J ends were trimmed by 0 bases and 6 bases, with 9 bases remaining between them. Per the germline V gene, CDR1 is SGDLS and CDR2 is YYNGEE. The CDR3 is CASSVGGLDEKLFF. The CDR3 DNA reads TGTGCCAGCAGCGTAGGGGGGCTAGATGAAAAACTGTTTTTT.

The rearrangement links TRBV19 to TRBJ2-7; tentatively, D is TRBD1 (6 bases). V gave up 3 bases and J gave up 3 bases, with 12 bases separating them. Germline CDR1 is LNHDA and CDR2 is SQIVND (reference sequence). This CDR3 comprises 14 residues. The CDR3 coding sequence is TGTGCCAGTAGTATTCAGGGGAATGACTACGAGCAGTACTTC. Protein: CASSIQGNDYEQYF.

The CDR3 nucleotides read TGTGCCAGCTCCACCAGGGGGTCTAGCACAGATACGCAGTATTTT. Amino acids: CASSTRGSSTDTQYF. The V gene is TRBV18, the J gene TRBJ2-3; 7 bases agree with TRBD1. The germline V gene has CDR1 KGHSH and CDR2 LQKENI. The CDR3 has 15 amino acids. V shed 6 bases and J 0 bases; nucleotides not matched to a gene: 6.

The V gene is TRBV6-1, the J gene TRBJ1-4; tentative D call: TRBD1 (6 bases). The germline gives CDR1 MNHNS, CDR2 SASEGT. V gave up 5 bases and J gave up 4 bases, with 11 bases separating them. The CDR3 covers 14 residues. This CDR3 is CASSFQGSNEKLFF. The CDR3 bases are TGTGCCAGCAGTTTTCAGGGGAGTAATGAAAAACTGTTTTTT.